A single sample gave rise to the 13 T cell receptor beta chains below, sequenced in a study of PD-1 blockade in classical Hodgkin lymphoma. Autologous stem cell transplantation was followed by relapse in every patient, and brentuximab vedotin exposure varied. Repertoires were generated with immunoSEQ multiplex PCR, while TCRdb's copy carries only in-frame clones and drops some. The top ten hold more than 30% of the sample, which has approximately 32,000 clones, 82% seen once. This material consisted of peripheral blood mononuclear cells (PBMCs), taken at baseline. The receptors were sampled from a human donor with classical Hodgkin lymphoma.

V gene TRBV7-2 combines with J gene TRBJ2-7, with 15 bases fitting TRBD2. The CDR3 has 18 amino acids. In germline, CDR1 is SGHTA, CDR2 FQGNSA. Trimming took 5 bases from V and 4 from J; bases not matched to a gene: 12. The CDR3 DNA follows: TGTGCCAGCAGCCAACGGACTAGCGGGGGGGCCGGGTCTTACGAGCAGTACTTC. Translating it yields CASSQRTSGGAGSYEQYF.

The CDR3 reads CASSSQGGEETQYF. The CDR3, as DNA: TGTGCCAGCAGCTCCCAGGGGGGGGAAGAGACCCAGTACTTC. V usage is TRBV7-2 and J usage is TRBJ2-5, with D perhaps being TRBD1 or TRBD2 (7 bases each). The germline V and J ends were trimmed by 4 bases and 3 bases, with 12 bases remaining between them. This CDR3 region has 14 residues. Germline CDR1 and CDR2: SGHTA and FQGNSA. The full variable domain, rest sourced from reference TRBV7-2 and TRBJ2-5, is GAGVSQSPSNKVTEKGKDVELRCDPISGHTALYWYRQSLGQGLEFLIYFQGNSAPDKSGLPSDRFSAERTGGSVSTLTIQRTQQEDSAVYLCASSSQGGEETQYFGPGTRLLVL.

CDR3 protein: CASSYSDGSNQPQHF. In nucleotides, the CDR3 is TGTGCCAGCAGTTACTCGGACGGCTCCAATCAGCCCCAGCATTTT. The gene calls are TRBV6-6 and TRBJ1-5; D unresolved. Germline assignment: CDR1 MNHNY and CDR2 SVGAGI (reference sequence). Trimming cost V 0 bases and J 3 bases, with 9 bases left between them. This CDR3 has 15 amino acids.

The rearrangement uses TRBV6-5 and TRBJ1-3; 9 nucleotides agree with TRBD1. Per germline, CDR1 MNHEY and CDR2 SVGAGI. J gave up 3 bases and V 0 bases, and 3 bases lay outside the gene matches. This CDR3 comprises 16 residues. The CDR3 sequence is CASSYSADRGGNTIYF. In DNA form, the CDR3 reads TGTGCCAGCAGTTACTCCGCGGACAGGGGTGGAAACACCATATATTTT.

The V call is TRBV7-3, the J call TRBJ1-1; D perhaps matches TRBD1 (6 bases). Trimming removed 5 bases at V and 8 bases at J, with 15 bases between. The CDR3 consists of 13 residues. Per the germline V gene, CDR1 is SGHTA and CDR2 is FQGTGA. CDR3 DNA: TGTGCCAGCAGCCTGGGATCGGGGGCAGAAGCTTTCTTT. This gives the protein CASSLGSGAEAFF.

V and J are TRBV5-4 and TRBJ2-1; D gene ambiguous. Deletions cut 0 bases from V and 4 bases from J, with 14 bases between. The CDR3 is 16 amino acids. Germline V gene lookup returns CDR1 SGHNT and CDR2 YYREEE (reference sequence). CDR3 protein: CASSLGASMGYNEQFF. The CDR3 DNA sequence: TGTGCCAGCAGCTTGGGGGCATCAATGGGGTACAATGAGCAGTTCTTC.

The chain employs TRBV2 and TRBJ2-7; 9 positions match TRBD2. The CDR3 covers 15 residues. Germline V lookup: CDR1 SNHLY, CDR2 FYNNEI. J lost 1 base, V lost 7 bases, and 8 bases had no gene match. CDR3 sequence: CASTEGSGGSYEQYF. In DNA form, the CDR3 reads TGTGCCAGCACCGAGGGTAGCGGGGGTTCCTACGAGCAGTACTTC.

The chain uses TRBV28 and TRBJ2-3; 14 bases map to TRBD2. The V segment lost 3 bases and the J segment 4 bases; nucleotides outside the gene matches: 0. Germline V gives CDR1 MDHEN, CDR2 SYDVKM. This CDR3 has 15 amino acids. CDR3 in amino acids: CASSLGLAGADTQYF. CDR3 nucleotides: TGTGCCAGCAGTTTGGGACTAGCGGGGGCAGATACGCAGTATTTT.

This sequence joins TRBV5-5 and TRBJ1-2; 9 positions match TRBD1. In germline, CDR1 is SGHKS, CDR2 YYEKEE (reference sequence). This CDR3 spans 14 amino acids. J gave up 6 bases and V 5 bases, and 8 bases lay outside the gene matches. The CDR3 DNA follows: TGTGCCAGCAGATCGACAGGGGGTTCCCATGGCTACACCTTC. Translation: CASRSTGGSHGYTF.

CDR3: CASSYRDRGSEQYF. In nucleotides, the CDR3 is TGTGCCAGCAGTTACCGGGACAGGGGTAGCGAGCAGTACTTC. The rearrangement joins TRBV6-5 to TRBJ2-7; TRBD1 aligns across 10 bases. V shed 2 bases and J 6 bases; nucleotides not matched to a gene: 4. Germline assignment: CDR1 MNHEY and CDR2 SVGAGI. This CDR3 has 14 amino acids.

The V gene is TRBV11-3, the J gene TRBJ2-1, with 9 bases identical to TRBD1. Unmatched junction bases numbered 10, after V lost 5 bases and J lost 11 bases. This CDR3 has 14 residues. Germline V gene sequence: CDR1 SGHNT, CDR2 YENEEA. The CDR3, as DNA: TGTGCCAGCAGCCCGCCCGGGACAGGGTCTCAGCAGTTCTTC. This sequence encodes CASSPPGTGSQQFF.

This clone counts as medium-sized (0.01 to 0.1%). The V and J genes are TRBV10-1 and TRBJ1-2; D might be TRBD1 (6 bases). The CDR3 is 17 amino acids. V lost 6 bases and J 0 bases, leaving 20 bases between the germline ends. The germline CDR1 and CDR2 sequences are WNHNN and SYGVQD (reference sequence). CDR3 sequence (DNA): TGCGCCAGCAGCCTATTACGACAGGCATCATCTAACTATGGCTACACCTTC. Translation: CASSLLRQASSNYGYTF.

The V and J genes are TRBV7-9 and TRBJ1-4, with 7 bases aligning to TRBD1. The V segment lost 6 bases and the J segment 3 bases; nucleotides outside the gene matches: 1. The CDR3 has 13 residues. Germline V gene sequence: CDR1 SEHNR, CDR2 FQNEAQ (reference sequence). In DNA, the CDR3 is TGTGCCAGCAGGGGACAGCCTAATGAAAAACTGTTTTTT. It specifies CASRGQPNEKLFF.